Below, 2 T cell receptor beta chains from the same sample are listed, as sequenced in a study of shared clonotypes between healthy human individuals. Repertoires were generated with immunoSEQ multiplex PCR, while TCRdb's copy carries only in-frame clones and drops some. The repertoire holds some 660,000 clones, roughly 73% seen once, with around 1.7% in the top ten. The material sequenced was memory CD4+ T cells sorted from blood. Subset denoted: CD45RA-negative fraction. These receptors all come from a woman aged 25 to 39 in good health.

This clone was counted ten times or more. In DNA form, the CDR3 reads TGCGCCAGCAGCTTGTCCGGGCAGGCTCATCAGCCCCAGCATTTT. It codes for CASSLSGQAHQPQHF. V gene TRBV5-1 combines with J gene TRBJ1-5; D gene unclear. CDR3 length: 15 residues. Trimming shortened V by 1 base and J by 5 bases, and 13 bases separated the two germline ends. The germline V gene encodes CDR1 SGHRS and CDR2 YFSETQ. The full variable domain, with the rest looked up from reference TRBV5-1 and TRBJ1-5, is KAGVTQTPRYLIKTRGQQVTLSCSPISGHRSVSWYQQTPGQGLQFLFEYFSETQRNKGNFPGRFSGRQFSNSRSEMNVSTLELGDSALYLCASSLSGQAHQPQHFGDGTRLSIL.

The chain is built from TRBV4-2 and TRBJ2-1, with D maybe TRBD2 (6 bases). Germline V gene sequence: CDR1 LGHNA, CDR2 YNFKEQ. V lost 4 bases and J lost 7, with 14 bases in between. This CDR3 has 14 residues. The CDR3 here is CASSRSGTPNEQFF. The CDR3 DNA sequence: TGTGCCAGCAGCCGCTCCGGGACTCCGAATGAGCAGTTCTTC.